This TCR beta chain emerged from a study of blood T cell repertoires in COVID-19. About the study: Specimens from acute and convalescent COVID-19 originated in the United States, Italy and Spain.

Recovery meant two consecutive negative NP/OP PCR tests, professional clearance, or resolved symptoms. After removal of 7 bases from V and 6 bases from J, the junction contained 16 bases not matched to a gene. Germline V gives CDR1 MGHDK, CDR2 SYGVNS. This CDR3 has 17 amino acids. Generated by immunoSEQ multiplex PCR, the TCRdb table keeps only in-frame clones and is missing some. Of about 160,000 clones detected, 80% appear once; the ten largest clones hold around 3.7%. The TCR was taken from a woman aged 60 to 75 who had recovered from COVID-19. J is TRBJ1-5 and V is TRBV25-1; TRBD1 matches 9 bases. The material sequenced was PBMCs or T cells enriched from blood (not recorded which). The CDR3 sequence is CASTAVFVTGGCQPQHF. CDR3 coding DNA: TGTGCCAGCACAGCAGTCTTCGTAACAGGGGGCTGTCAGCCCCAGCATTTT.